This TCR beta chain is drawn from a study of beta chain features in type 1 diabetes. The study's findings and limits: A moderate, significant TCRB CDR3 shortening appeared in type 1 diabetes across four CD4+ subsets.

The CDR3 totals 14 residues. The V gene lost 4 bases and the J gene lost 2 bases, with 10 bases spanning the gap. In germline, CDR1 is SGDLS, CDR2 YYNGEE. The investigators reverse transcribed all of the isolated RNA, so they sequenced expressed TCRB transcripts. Clones were sequenced by immunoSEQ multiplex PCR, and TCRdb holds only the in-frame ones, with some missing. The data show about 340,000 clones, with approximately 9.9% seen just once and around 1% held by the top ten. Turning to this clone: The antigen remains undetermined.

The specimen sequenced was central memory CD4+ T cells from blood. V usage is TRBV9 and J usage is TRBJ1-3; weak D call: TRBD1 (5 bases). The origin of this receptor is a man younger than 40 with type 1 diabetes. The CDR3 DNA is TGTGCCAGCAGCAGACAGAGTACTGGAAACACCATATATTTT. Amino acids: CASSRQSTGNTIYF.